These 17 T cell receptor beta chains originate from one sample sequenced in a study of vaccination effects on CD4 cells after COVID-19. CD4+ T cell isolation took place after 10 days of culture. By PCR, the person was confirmed to have had SARS-CoV-2 infection between March and December 2020. Two doses of either BNT162b2 or mRNA-1273 were given to each participant. These TCRs are of unknown antigen specificity. Clones were sequenced by immunoSEQ multiplex PCR, and TCRdb holds only the in-frame ones, with some missing. The profile shows roughly 51,000 clones, about 74% of them singletons. The sample here was CD4+ T cells from PBMCs cultured without peptide, taken after COVID-19 vaccination. These receptors all come from a human donor who had a prior SARS-CoV-2 infection.

This clone came up once. The chain is built from TRBV7-9 and TRBJ1-1; 8 nucleotides agree with TRBD1. V dropped 7 bases and J dropped 1; count of bases not matched to a gene: 5. The CDR3 is made up of 14 amino acids. Germline CDR1 is SEHNR and CDR2 is FQNEAQ (reference sequence). The CDR3 bases are TGTGCCAGCATCATTGACAGGGGGAACACTGAAGCTTTCTTT. It encodes CASIIDRGNTEAFF.

This clone has only one observation. The chain joins TRBV19 to TRBJ2-3, with TRBD1 identical over 7 bases. Germline V gene data show CDR1 as LNHDA and CDR2 as SQIVND (reference sequence). This CDR3 has 15 amino acids. Trimming removed 5 bases from V and 1 base from J; junction bases left unmatched: 6. The CDR3 spells CASSRGGAGTDTQYF. The CDR3 DNA is TGTGCCAGTAGTCGAGGGGGCGCAGGCACAGATACGCAGTATTTT.

The CDR3 bases are TGTGCCAGCAGCCAAGATAATCTAGCGGGGGGAGGGGAGCAGTTCTTC. This encodes CASSQDNLAGGGEQFF. The chain combines TRBV4-2 with TRBJ2-1, with 11 bases fitting TRBD2. The CDR3 sequence is 16 residues long. Germline loops: CDR1 LGHNA, CDR2 YNFKEQ. Trimming at V came to 0 bases and at J to 10 bases, leaving 8 bases not matched to a gene.

This clone was detected a few times. The chain links TRBV5-6 to TRBJ1-2; 8 nucleotides match TRBD1. The ends lost 5 bases at V and 6 bases at J; junction bases unmatched: 9. CDR3 size: 14 residues. Germline V gives CDR1 SGHDT, CDR2 YYEEEE. Here the CDR3 DNA reads TGTGCCAGCAGGGAGACAGGGGTGATGAATGGCTACACCTTC. It encodes CASRETGVMNGYTF.

The chain has TRBV18 and TRBJ1-4; D gene unclear. This CDR3 has 15 amino acids. V was cut by 4 bases and J by 3 bases, with 12 bases left in between. Looked up from germline, CDR1 is KGHSH and CDR2 is LQKENI. CDR3 sequence (DNA): TGTGCCAGCTCACAGGGTTTTGCCTCTAATGAAAAACTGTTTTTT. Its protein is CASSQGFASNEKLFF.

This chain connects TRBV5-1 to TRBJ2-1; TRBD2 matches at 12 bases. The CDR3 covers 16 residues. J lost 2 bases, V lost 0 bases, and 0 bases had no gene match. Germline lookup yields CDR1 SGHRS and CDR2 YFSETQ. The CDR3 spells CASSLGLAGAYNEQFF. The CDR3 DNA reads TGCGCCAGCAGCTTGGGACTAGCGGGGGCCTACAATGAGCAGTTCTTC.

This clone has just a few counts. This chain uses TRBV18 with TRBJ2-1, with TRBD2 matching 8 bases. CDR1 and CDR2 (germline): KGHSH, LQKENI. V lost 6 bases and J lost 0; bases outside the gene matches: 4. This CDR3 comprises 15 residues. This CDR3 reads CASSSSGSSYNEQFF. DNA of the CDR3: TGTGCCAGCTCGAGCAGCGGGAGCTCCTACAATGAGCAGTTCTTC.

This clone showed up just once. The V call is TRBV11-1, the J call TRBJ1-2; D is unclear. The germline V gene has CDR1 SGHAT and CDR2 FQDESV (reference sequence). V was pared by 4 bases and J by 4 bases, with 10 bases between. CDR3 length: 13 residues. The CDR3 nucleotides are TGTGCCAGCAGCTCGAACTCAGCCTATGGCTACACCTTC. Amino acids: CASSSNSAYGYTF.

V is TRBV6-5 and J is TRBJ2-7, with a tentative D call TRBD1 (5 bases). The V gene's germline CDR1 is MNHEY and CDR2 SVGAGI. V dropped 6 bases and J dropped 4 bases, with 10 bases sitting between them. The CDR3 spans 12 residues. CDR3 sequence (DNA): TGTGCCAGCAGCAGGGCACAATACGAGCAGTACTTC. Translation: CASSRAQYEQYF.

The chain carries TRBV7-8 and TRBJ1-2, with TRBD1 as a possible D gene (5 bases). The CDR3 runs 14 residues. The V and J ends lost 5 bases and 6 bases respectively, with 16 bases between them. The germline V gene has CDR1 SGHVS and CDR2 FQNEAQ. The CDR3 sequence is CASSRRDRQNGYTF. CDR3 bases: TGTGCCAGCAGCCGTCGGGACCGACAAAATGGCTACACCTTC.

This clone was counted a few times. This chain connects TRBV5-1 to TRBJ2-2; 14 nucleotides agree with TRBD2. Germline V gene data show CDR1 as SGHRS and CDR2 as YFSETQ. CDR3 length: 21 residues. With V trimmed by 1 base and J by 6 bases, 17 bases remained unmatched. The CDR3 DNA reads as TGCGCCAGCAGCTTGCCCGACTCCGGGACTAGCGGGAGAGGCGATTCCGGGGAGCTGTTTTTT. Translating gives CASSLPDSGTSGRGDSGELFF.

This clone was seen more than once but under ten times. For the CDR3, the DNA is TGTGCCAGCAGCGCCGGGACTAGCCTGGACAATGAGCAGTTCTTC. Its translation is CASSAGTSLDNEQFF. The V and J genes are TRBV9 and TRBJ2-1; 9 positions agree with TRBD2. CDR1 and CDR2 from the germline V gene are SGDLS and YYNGEE. CDR3 length equals 15 residues. Trimming cost V 3 bases and J 5 bases; bases outside gene matches: 6.

The gene calls are TRBV11-2 and TRBJ1-1, with TRBD1 matching over 9 bases. V shed 3 bases and J 4 bases; nucleotides not matched to a gene: 6. The CDR3 runs 15 residues. Germline V gives CDR1 SGHAT, CDR2 FQNNGV. The CDR3 sequence: CASSFGDRDVTEAFF. DNA of the CDR3: TGTGCCAGCAGCTTTGGGGACAGGGATGTCACTGAAGCTTTCTTT.

The chain is built from TRBV7-9 and TRBJ2-2; no clear D. CDR1 SEHNR and CDR2 FQNEAQ come from the germline V gene (reference sequence). The CDR3 runs to 14 residues. The V and J ends lost 2 bases and 4 bases respectively, with 8 bases between them. The CDR3 DNA is TGTGCCAGCAGCTTATTCTCGGCCACCGGGGAGCTGTTTTTT. Protein: CASSLFSATGELFF.

V and J are TRBV29-1 and TRBJ2-5, with D perhaps TRBD1 (5 bases). This CDR3 spans 14 amino acids. CDR1 is SQVTM, CDR2 ANQGSEA, per germline. V dropped 4 bases and J dropped 3 bases, with 15 bases sitting between them. CDR3 loop: CSVGGRAQKETQYF. The CDR3 DNA sequence: TGCAGCGTTGGGGGCAGGGCGCAAAAAGAGACCCAGTACTTC.

V and J are TRBV7-2 and TRBJ2-5; D remains unclear. Germline lookup yields CDR1 SGHTA and CDR2 FQGNSA. V shed 5 bases and J shed 7 bases, with 11 bases lying between them. This CDR3 region has 12 residues. The CDR3 nucleotides read TGTGCCAGCAGCGCGCTCCGAGGGACCCAGTACTTC. Translation: CASSALRGTQYF.

This rearrangement joins TRBV2 to TRBJ1-4, with D maybe TRBD1 (5 bases). CDR3 length: 14 amino acids. V lost 5 bases to trimming and J lost 8 bases, with 15 bases between them. Germline V gives CDR1 SNHLY, CDR2 FYNNEI. CDR3 region: CASSNLDKGEKLFF. In nucleotides, the CDR3 is TGTGCCAGCAGTAATCTTGACAAGGGGGAAAAACTGTTTTTT.